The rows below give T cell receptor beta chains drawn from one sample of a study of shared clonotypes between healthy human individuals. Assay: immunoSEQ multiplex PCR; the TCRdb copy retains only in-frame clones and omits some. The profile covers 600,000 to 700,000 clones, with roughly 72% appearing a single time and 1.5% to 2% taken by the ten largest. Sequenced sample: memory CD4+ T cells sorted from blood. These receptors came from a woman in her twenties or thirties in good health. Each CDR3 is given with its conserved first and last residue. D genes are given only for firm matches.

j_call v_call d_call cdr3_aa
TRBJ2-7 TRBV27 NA CASSTSGIHEQYF
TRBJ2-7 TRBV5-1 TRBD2 CASSRGTGLLAGGSREQYF
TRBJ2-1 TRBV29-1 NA CSVEVSQVEQFF
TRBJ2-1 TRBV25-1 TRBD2 CASSFTSGIYNEQFF
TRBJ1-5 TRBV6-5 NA CASSYSRREGQPQHF
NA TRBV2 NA CASTPSELLYEQYF
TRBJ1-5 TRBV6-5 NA CASSLKVGQPQHF
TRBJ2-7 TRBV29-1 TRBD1 CSAKQGPGEQYF
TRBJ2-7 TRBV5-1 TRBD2 CASSPGTSGNEQYF
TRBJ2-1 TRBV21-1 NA CASSKRDRVYNEQFF
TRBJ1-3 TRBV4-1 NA CASKSRVPGNTIYF
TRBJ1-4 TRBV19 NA CASSPRWGNEKLFF
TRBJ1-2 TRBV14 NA CASSQVDGGDYGYTF
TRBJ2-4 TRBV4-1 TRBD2 CASSQVQAGMAKNIQYF
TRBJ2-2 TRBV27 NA CASSFWRLDGPGELFF
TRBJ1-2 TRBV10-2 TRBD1 CASGDRGGYGYTF
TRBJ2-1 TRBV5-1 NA CASSLETAYNEQFF
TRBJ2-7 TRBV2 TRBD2 CASSEALTSLYEQYF
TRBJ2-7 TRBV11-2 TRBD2 CASSFKREGSYEQYF
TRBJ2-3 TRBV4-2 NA CASSQKGITDTQYF
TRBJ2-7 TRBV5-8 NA CASSLRLSGEQYF
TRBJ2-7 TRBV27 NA CASSFGGQRAYEQYF
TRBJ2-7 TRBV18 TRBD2 CASSPSSSGGLYEQYF
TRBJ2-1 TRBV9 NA CASSVSLASNEQFF
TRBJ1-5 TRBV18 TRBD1 CASSGGQGNQPQHF
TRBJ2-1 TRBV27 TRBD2 CASNKAGGTYNEQFF
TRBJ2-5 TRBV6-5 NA CASSPGTHQETQYF
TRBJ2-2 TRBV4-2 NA CASSQATGRNTGELFF
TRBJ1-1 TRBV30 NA CAWTKTQGRGEAFF
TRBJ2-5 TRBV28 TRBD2 CASGLAGGLETQYF
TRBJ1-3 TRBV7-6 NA CASSATGLSGNTIYF
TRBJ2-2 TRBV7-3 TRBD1 CASSLSSRTGGFGELFF
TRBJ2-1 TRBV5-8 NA CASSLLGADWSNEQFF
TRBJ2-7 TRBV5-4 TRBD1 CASSFWDRSYEQYF
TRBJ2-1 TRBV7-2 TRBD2 CASSLGLAGGPQFF
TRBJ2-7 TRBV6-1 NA CASTQPATDSYEQYF
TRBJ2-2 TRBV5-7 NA CASSMTRTGELFF